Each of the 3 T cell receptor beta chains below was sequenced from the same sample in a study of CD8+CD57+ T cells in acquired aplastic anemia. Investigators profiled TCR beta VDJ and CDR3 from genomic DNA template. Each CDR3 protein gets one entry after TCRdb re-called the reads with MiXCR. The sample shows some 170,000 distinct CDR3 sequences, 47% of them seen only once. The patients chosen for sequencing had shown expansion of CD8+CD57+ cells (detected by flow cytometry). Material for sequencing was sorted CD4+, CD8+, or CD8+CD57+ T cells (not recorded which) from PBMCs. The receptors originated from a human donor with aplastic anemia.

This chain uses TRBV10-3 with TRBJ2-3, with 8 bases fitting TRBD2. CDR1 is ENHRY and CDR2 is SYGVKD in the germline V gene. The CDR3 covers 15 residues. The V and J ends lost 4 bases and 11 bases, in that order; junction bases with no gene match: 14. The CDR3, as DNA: TGTGCCATCAGTGGGGGACTAGATGCATACAATGAGCAGTATTTT. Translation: CAISGGLDAYNEQYF.

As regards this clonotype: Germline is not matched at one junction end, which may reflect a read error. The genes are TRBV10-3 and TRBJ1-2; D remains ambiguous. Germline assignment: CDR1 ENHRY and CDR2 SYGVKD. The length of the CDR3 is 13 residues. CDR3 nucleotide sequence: TGTGCCATCAGGGAGTTGGGCGGTAATGGCTACACCTTC. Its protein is CAIRELGGNGYTF.

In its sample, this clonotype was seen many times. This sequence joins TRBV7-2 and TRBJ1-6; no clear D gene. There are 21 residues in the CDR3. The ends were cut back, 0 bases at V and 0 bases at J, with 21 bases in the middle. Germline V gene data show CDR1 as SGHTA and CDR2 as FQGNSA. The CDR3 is CASSLAGFRPPNSSYNSPLHF. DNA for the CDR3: TGTGCCAGCAGCTTAGCGGGATTTAGGCCGCCTAATAGCTCCTATAATTCACCCCTCCACTTT.